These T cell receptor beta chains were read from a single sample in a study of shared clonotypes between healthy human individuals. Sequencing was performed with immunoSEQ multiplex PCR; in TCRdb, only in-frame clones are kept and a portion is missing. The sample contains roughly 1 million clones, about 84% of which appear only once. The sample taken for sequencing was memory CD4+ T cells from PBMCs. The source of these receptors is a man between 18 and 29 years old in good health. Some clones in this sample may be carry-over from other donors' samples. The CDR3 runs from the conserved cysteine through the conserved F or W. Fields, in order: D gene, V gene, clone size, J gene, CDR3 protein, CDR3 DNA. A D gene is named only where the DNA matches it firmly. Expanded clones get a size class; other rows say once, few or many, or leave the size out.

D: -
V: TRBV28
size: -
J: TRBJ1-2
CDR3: CASSLSGVPAWTF
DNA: TGTGCCAGCAGTTTATCTGGGGTCCCTGCTTGGACCTTC

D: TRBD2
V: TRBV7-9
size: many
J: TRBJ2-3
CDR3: CASSPQREWYTDTQYF
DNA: TGTGCCAGCAGCCCGCAGCGGGAGTGGTACACAGATACGCAGTATTTT

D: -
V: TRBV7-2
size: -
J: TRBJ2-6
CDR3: CASSPIPSGANVLTF
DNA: TGTGCCAGCAGCCCAATCCCGTCTGGGGCCAACGTCCTGACTTTC

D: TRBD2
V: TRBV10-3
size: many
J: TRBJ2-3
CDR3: CAISRTSARTDTQYF
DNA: TGTGCCATCAGTAGAACTAGCGCTCGCACAGATACGCAGTATTTT

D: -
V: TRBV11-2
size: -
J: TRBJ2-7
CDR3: CASSLLGDEQYF
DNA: TGTGCCAGCAGCCTTTTGGGGGACGAGCAGTACTTC

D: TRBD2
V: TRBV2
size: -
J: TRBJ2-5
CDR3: CASSEGLAEHWGQETQYF
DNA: TGTGCCAGCAGCGAAGGGCTAGCGGAGCATTGGGGCCAAGAGACCCAGTACTTC

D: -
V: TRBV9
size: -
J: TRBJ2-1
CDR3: CASSVGPPGGNNEQFF
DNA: TGTGCCAGCAGCGTAGGACCCCCCGGAGGTAACAATGAGCAGTTCTTC

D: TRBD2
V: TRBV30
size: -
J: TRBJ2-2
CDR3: CAWSVLGWLAGETGELFF
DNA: TGTGCCTGGAGTGTATTAGGATGGTTAGCGGGAGAAACCGGGGAGCTGTTTTTT

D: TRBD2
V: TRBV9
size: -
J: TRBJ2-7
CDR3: CASSPIAGVGEQYF
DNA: TGTGCCAGCAGCCCAATAGCGGGAGTGGGTGAGCAGTACTTC

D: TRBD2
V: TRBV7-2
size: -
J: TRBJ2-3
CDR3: CASSLKWERGGTQYF
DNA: TGTGCCAGCAGCTTAAAGTGGGAGCGGGGGGGTACGCAGTATTTT

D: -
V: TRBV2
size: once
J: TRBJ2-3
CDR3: CASSEGLGGYRDTQYF
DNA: TGTGCCAGCAGTGAAGGTTTAGGGGGATATCGAGATACGCAGTATTTT

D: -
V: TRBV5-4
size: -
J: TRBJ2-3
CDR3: CASSLGGHGQQDTQYF
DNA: TGTGCCAGCAGCTTGGGGGGCCACGGCCAGCAAGATACGCAGTATTTT

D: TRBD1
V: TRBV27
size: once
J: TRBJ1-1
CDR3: CASSSLDRVYTEAFF
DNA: TGTGCCAGCAGTTCCCTGGACAGGGTGTACACTGAAGCTTTCTTT

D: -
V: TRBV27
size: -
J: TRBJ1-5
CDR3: CASSSWDQPQHF
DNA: TGTGCCAGCAGTTCCTGGGACCAGCCCCAGCATTTT

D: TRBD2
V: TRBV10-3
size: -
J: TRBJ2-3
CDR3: CAISELAGAADTQYF
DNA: TGTGCCATCAGTGAATTAGCGGGAGCGGCAGATACGCAGTATTTT

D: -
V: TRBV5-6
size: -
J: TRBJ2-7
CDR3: CASSYAGSSYEQYF
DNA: TGTGCCAGCAGCTATGCAGGGAGCTCCTACGAGCAGTACTTC

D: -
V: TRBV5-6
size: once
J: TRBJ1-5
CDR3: CASSFRGVSQPQHF
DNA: TGTGCCAGCAGCTTCCGAGGGGTGTCTCAGCCCCAGCATTTT

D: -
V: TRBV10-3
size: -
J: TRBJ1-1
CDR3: CAIRPPGRTEAFF
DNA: TGTGCCATCAGACCCCCCGGGAGGACTGAAGCTTTCTTT

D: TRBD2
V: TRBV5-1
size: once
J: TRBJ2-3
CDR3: CASSLVLADTDTQYF
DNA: TGCGCCAGCAGCTTGGTACTAGCGGACACAGATACGCAGTATTTT

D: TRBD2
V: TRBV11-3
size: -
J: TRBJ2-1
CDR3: CASSLDGLGGNEQFF
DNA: TGTGCCAGCAGCTTAGATGGGCTCGGGGGGAATGAGCAGTTCTTC

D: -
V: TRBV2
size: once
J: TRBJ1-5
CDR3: CASSAHSAGVYSNQPQHF
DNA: TGTGCCAGCAGTGCCCACTCCGCAGGGGTTTATAGCAATCAGCCCCAGCATTTT

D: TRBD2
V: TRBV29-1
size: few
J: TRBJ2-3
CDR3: CSVDKYGGRPDTQYF
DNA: TGCAGCGTGGACAAGTACGGGGGGAGGCCAGATACGCAGTATTTT

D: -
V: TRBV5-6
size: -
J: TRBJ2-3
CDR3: CASSLVASFSTDTQYF
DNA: TGTGCCAGCAGCTTGGTAGCCTCCTTTAGCACAGATACGCAGTATTTT

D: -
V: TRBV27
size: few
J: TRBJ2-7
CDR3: CASSLFRESYEQYF
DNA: TGTGCCAGCAGTTTATTCCGGGAATCCTACGAGCAGTACTTC

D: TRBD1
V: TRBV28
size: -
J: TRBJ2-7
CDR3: CASSSPFGTGDEQYF
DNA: TGTGCCAGCAGTTCTCCCTTCGGGACAGGGGACGAGCAGTACTTC

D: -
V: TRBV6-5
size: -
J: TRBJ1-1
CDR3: CASTDSSSAGTEAFF
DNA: TGTGCCAGCACTGACTCTTCCTCGGCGGGTACTGAAGCTTTCTTT

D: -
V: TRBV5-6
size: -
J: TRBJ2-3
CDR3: CASSVGLTGASGDTQYF
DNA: TGTGCCAGCAGCGTGGGCCTCACCGGAGCGAGTGGAGATACGCAGTATTTT

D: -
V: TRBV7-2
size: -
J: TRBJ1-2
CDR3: CASSFSGNYGYTF
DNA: TGTGCCAGCAGCTTTTCGGGAAACTATGGCTACACCTTC

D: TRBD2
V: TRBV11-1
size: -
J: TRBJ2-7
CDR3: CASSLDASGAYEQYF
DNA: TGTGCCAGCAGCTTAGATGCTAGCGGTGCCTACGAGCAGTACTTC

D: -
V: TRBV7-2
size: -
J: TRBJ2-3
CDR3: CASSKSGPPDTQYF
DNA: TGTGCCAGCAGCAAGAGCGGGCCCCCCGATACGCAGTATTTT

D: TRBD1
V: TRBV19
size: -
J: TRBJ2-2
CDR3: CASSALGQGNTGELFF
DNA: TGTGCCAGTAGTGCCTTGGGACAGGGAAACACCGGGGAGCTGTTTTTT

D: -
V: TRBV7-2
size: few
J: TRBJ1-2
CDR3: CASSLEVGRGYGYTF
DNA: TGTGCCAGCAGCTTAGAGGTGGGACGGGGCTATGGCTACACCTTC

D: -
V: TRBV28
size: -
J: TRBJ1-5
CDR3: CASSSVQGRFNQPQHF
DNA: TGTGCCAGCTCATCGGTTCAGGGAAGGTTCAATCAGCCCCAGCATTTT

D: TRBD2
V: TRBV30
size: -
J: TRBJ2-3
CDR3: CAWSNSGSLTDTQYF
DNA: TGTGCCTGGAGCAACAGCGGGAGTCTCACAGATACGCAGTATTTT

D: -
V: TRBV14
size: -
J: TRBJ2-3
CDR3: CASSQVTDAKTTQYF
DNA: TGTGCCAGCAGCCAAGTCACGGACGCTAAAACTACGCAGTATTTT

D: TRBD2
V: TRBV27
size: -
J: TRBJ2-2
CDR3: CASRLWGILAGTANTGELFF
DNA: TGTGCCAGCAGATTATGGGGGATACTAGCGGGAACCGCGAACACCGGGGAGCTGTTTTTT

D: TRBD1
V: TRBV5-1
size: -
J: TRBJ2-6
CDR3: CASSFGTGGPGANVLTF
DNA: TGCGCCAGCAGCTTCGGGACAGGGGGCCCCGGGGCCAACGTCCTGACTTTC

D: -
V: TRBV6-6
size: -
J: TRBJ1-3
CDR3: CASRLPLSSGNTIYF
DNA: TGTGCCAGCCGATTACCGCTTAGCTCTGGAAACACCATATATTTT

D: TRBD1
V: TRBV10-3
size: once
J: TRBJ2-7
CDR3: CAISEPRQGDYEQYF
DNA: TGTGCCATCAGTGAACCTAGACAGGGCGACTACGAGCAGTACTTC

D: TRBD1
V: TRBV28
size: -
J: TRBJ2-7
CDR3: CASSSGTGPYEQYF
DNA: TGTGCCAGCAGTTCGGGGACAGGGCCCTACGAGCAGTACTTC

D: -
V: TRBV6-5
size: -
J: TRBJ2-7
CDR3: CASSRGSGADYEQYF
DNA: TGTGCCAGCAGTCGGGGATCGGGGGCGGACTACGAGCAGTACTTC

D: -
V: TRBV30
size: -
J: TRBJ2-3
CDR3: CAWSPAQDTQYF
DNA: TGTGCCTGGAGTCCAGCCCAAGATACGCAGTATTTT

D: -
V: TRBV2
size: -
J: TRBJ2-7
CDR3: CASSQPIRTDPNEQYF
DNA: TGTGCCAGCAGTCAGCCGATAAGGACGGACCCCAACGAGCAGTACTTC

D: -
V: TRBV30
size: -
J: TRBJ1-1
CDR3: CAWGRLNTEAFF
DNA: TGTGCCTGGGGACGGTTGAACACTGAAGCTTTCTTT

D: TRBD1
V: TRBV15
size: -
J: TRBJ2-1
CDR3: CATSRDPTGSHNEQFF
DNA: TGTGCCACCAGCAGAGATCCGACAGGGTCCCACAATGAGCAGTTCTTC

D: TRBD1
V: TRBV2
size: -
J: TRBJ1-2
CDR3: CASSEPGGWGYTF
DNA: TGTGCCAGCAGTGAACCAGGGGGCTGGGGCTACACCTTC

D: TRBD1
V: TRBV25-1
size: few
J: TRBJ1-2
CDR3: CASSNQGAGGYTF
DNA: TGTGCCAGCAGTAACCAGGGGGCCGGGGGCTACACCTTC

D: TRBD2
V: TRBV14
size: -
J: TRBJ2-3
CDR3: CASSQAISGRSQYF
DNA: TGTGCCAGCAGCCAAGCCATTAGCGGGAGATCACAGTATTTT

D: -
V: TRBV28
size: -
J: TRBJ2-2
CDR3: CASRPGPAGELFF
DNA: TGTGCCAGCAGGCCGGGCCCCGCCGGGGAGCTGTTTTTT

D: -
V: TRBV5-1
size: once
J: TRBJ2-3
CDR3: CASSLPGTDTQYF
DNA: TGCGCCAGCAGCTTGCCCGGCACAGATACGCAGTATTTT

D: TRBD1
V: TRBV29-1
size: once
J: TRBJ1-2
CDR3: CSVGQGPYYGYTF
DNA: TGCAGCGTGGGACAGGGGCCGTACTATGGCTACACCTTC

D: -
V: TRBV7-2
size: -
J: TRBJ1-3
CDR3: CASSPEIGFGNTIYF
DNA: TGTGCCAGCAGCCCCGAGATAGGGTTTGGAAACACCATATATTTT

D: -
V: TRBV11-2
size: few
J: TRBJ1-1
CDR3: CASSPLTNTEAFF
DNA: TGTGCCAGCAGCCCTCTAACAAACACTGAAGCTTTCTTT